The 14 T cell receptor beta chains given below trace back to one sample, sequenced in a study of CD8 T cells in Susac syndrome. Random hexamers were used to reverse transcribe the RNA input (about 0.5 to 1 ug). TCRdb fed the immunoSEQ multiplex PCR reads into MiXCR, producing one record per CDR3 protein. Here the sample spans 170,000 or so distinct CDR3 sequences, over 85% being singletons. The sample comprised CD4+ T cells from PBMCs. These receptor sequences come from a human donor with multiple sclerosis.

The rearrangement uses TRBV9 and TRBJ1-1; D is ambiguous. The germline gives CDR1 SGDLS, CDR2 YYNGEE. The length of the CDR3 is 13 residues. V was shortened by 4 bases and J by 4 bases, with 11 bases between the two germline ends. CDR3 residues: CASSRSGRTEAFF. The CDR3 DNA sequence: TGTGCCAGCAGCCGGAGCGGACGCACTGAAGCTTTCTTT.

This clonotype was detected once. The chain employs TRBV13 and TRBJ1-4; D gene unclear. CDR1 is PRHDT, CDR2 FYEKMQ, per germline (reference sequence). This CDR3 is 17 amino acids long. Deletions cut 0 bases from V and 2 bases from J, with 13 bases between. The CDR3 nucleotides read TGTGCCAGCAGCTTAGGGGGCGTCGGAGCTACTAATGAAAAACTGTTTTTT. Translating it yields CASSLGGVGATNEKLFF. Full variable domain (rest looked up from reference TRBV13 and TRBJ1-4): AAGVIQSPRHLIKEKRETATLKCYPIPRHDTVYWYQQGPGQDPQFLISFYEKMQSDKGSIPDRFSAQQFSDYHSELNMSSLELGDSALYFCASSLGGVGATNEKLFFGSGTQLSVL.

The J gene is TRBJ2-2, the V gene TRBV5-1; TRBD2 agrees at 9 bases. The CDR3 is 16 residues long. With 5 bases clipped from V and 0 bases from J, the junction kept 5 bases outside the gene matches. Looked up from germline, CDR1 is SGHRS and CDR2 is YFSETQ. CDR3 nucleotides: TGCGCCAGCAGGGATGGCGGGGGGGCGAACACCGGGGAGCTGTTTTTT. It is translated as CASRDGGGANTGELFF.

J is TRBJ2-2 and V is TRBV6-6, with D maybe TRBD2 (6 bases). Germline V gene lookup returns CDR1 MNHNY and CDR2 SVGAGI (reference sequence). The V end lost 7 bases, the J end lost 5 bases, and 11 bases lay between the germline ends. This CDR3 comprises 13 residues. CDR3 DNA: TGTGCCAGCAAACTAGCCCAGACCGGGGAGCTGTTTTTT. As protein: CASKLAQTGELFF.

The CDR3, as DNA: TGTGCCAGCAAGGGCAGGTCAAACCAAGGGCTCGAGCAGTACTTC. It is translated as CASKGRSNQGLEQYF. V gene TRBV28 combines with J gene TRBJ2-7; D ambiguous. This CDR3 region has 15 residues. Germline lookup yields CDR1 MDHEN and CDR2 SYDVKM. Trimming cost V 7 bases and J 6 bases, with 22 bases left between them.

The V call is TRBV29-1, the J call TRBJ1-5; D not certain. V was pared by 2 bases and J by 7 bases, with 12 bases between. The CDR3 sequence is 13 residues long. Germline CDR1 and CDR2: SQVTM and ANQGSEA. The CDR3 nucleotides are TGCAGCGTTGAATGGGGAGTTGGGCAGCCCCAGCATTTT. It yields the protein CSVEWGVGQPQHF.

V usage is TRBV6-2 or TRBV6-3 and J usage is TRBJ2-5; D not certain. V was clipped by 0 bases and J by 1 base, with 6 bases between them. Germline values: CDR1 MNHEY, CDR2 SVGEGT. CDR3 size: 14 residues. The CDR3 is CASSYSATQETQYF. CDR3 coding DNA: TGTGCCAGCAGTTACTCGGCTACCCAAGAGACCCAGTACTTC.

The chain links TRBV2 to TRBJ1-1; D gene ambiguous. Trimming stripped 5 bases from V and 4 bases from J, with 14 bases between. Germline V gene lookup returns CDR1 SNHLY and CDR2 FYNNEI. The length of the CDR3 is 14 residues. CDR3 loop: CASSLASTRTEAFF. DNA of the CDR3: TGTGCCAGCAGTCTTGCCAGCACCCGCACTGAAGCTTTCTTT.

The chain is built from TRBV28 and TRBJ1-2; perhaps TRBD1 as D (6 bases). The CDR3 has 14 amino acids. V lost 2 bases and J 7 bases, leaving 14 bases between the germline ends. Germline V lookup: CDR1 MDHEN, CDR2 SYDVKM. CDR3 amino acids: CASSLVMGARGYTF. DNA for the CDR3: TGTGCCAGCAGTTTAGTTATGGGGGCTCGTGGCTACACCTTC.

The V call is TRBV20-1, the J call TRBJ2-3; possible D gene TRBD2, 6 bases. Germline CDR1 is DFQATT and CDR2 is SNEGSKA (reference sequence). The CDR3 is made up of 17 amino acids. V lost 2 bases, J lost 3 bases, and 21 bases lay in between. CDR3 sequence reads: CSARWGLGSGNTDTQYF. CDR3 coding DNA: TGCAGTGCTAGATGGGGACTCGGAAGCGGTAATACAGATACGCAGTATTTT.

The J gene is TRBJ2-1, the V gene TRBV23-1; TRBD2 agrees at 7 bases. TRBV23-1 is classed as an ORF, of uncertain function. J was trimmed by 3 bases and V by 2 bases; bases with no gene match: 25. This CDR3 comprises 22 residues. The CDR3: CASSQRIGGGSYWAVGYNEQFF. CDR3 sequence (DNA): TGCGCCAGCAGTCAAAGGATCGGCGGCGGGAGCTATTGGGCGGTGGGCTACAATGAGCAGTTCTTC.

The chain couples TRBV19 to TRBJ2-2, with 10 positions matching TRBD2. Germline V CDR1 and CDR2: LNHDA, SQIVND (reference sequence). The CDR3 runs to 16 residues. J lost 4 bases, V lost 5 bases, and 7 bases had no gene match. The chain's CDR3 is CASSLRERGGTGELFF. DNA for the CDR3: TGTGCCAGTAGTCTCCGAGAGCGGGGGGGCACCGGGGAGCTGTTTTTT.

The CDR3 nucleotides are TGTGCCAGCAGCGCTCAGGGATCTCATGGGGCCAACGTCCTGACTTTC. This gives the protein CASSAQGSHGANVLTF. The chain carries TRBV9 and TRBJ2-6, with TRBD1 as a possible D gene (5 bases). Looked up from germline, CDR1 is SGDLS and CDR2 is YYNGEE. Trimming shortened V by 3 bases and J by 3 bases, and 13 bases separated the two germline ends. This CDR3 spans 16 amino acids.

The CDR3 region has the DNA TGTGCCAGCAGTTACTTCGGACTAGCGGGGTCGGATACGCAGTATTTT. Its protein is CASSYFGLAGSDTQYF. The chain carries TRBV6-5 and TRBJ2-3, with 12 bases identical to TRBD2. Germline trimming cut 1 base from V and 6 bases from J; bases unmatched to any gene: 5. CDR3 length: 16 residues. CDR1 is MNHEY and CDR2 is SVGAGI in the germline V gene.